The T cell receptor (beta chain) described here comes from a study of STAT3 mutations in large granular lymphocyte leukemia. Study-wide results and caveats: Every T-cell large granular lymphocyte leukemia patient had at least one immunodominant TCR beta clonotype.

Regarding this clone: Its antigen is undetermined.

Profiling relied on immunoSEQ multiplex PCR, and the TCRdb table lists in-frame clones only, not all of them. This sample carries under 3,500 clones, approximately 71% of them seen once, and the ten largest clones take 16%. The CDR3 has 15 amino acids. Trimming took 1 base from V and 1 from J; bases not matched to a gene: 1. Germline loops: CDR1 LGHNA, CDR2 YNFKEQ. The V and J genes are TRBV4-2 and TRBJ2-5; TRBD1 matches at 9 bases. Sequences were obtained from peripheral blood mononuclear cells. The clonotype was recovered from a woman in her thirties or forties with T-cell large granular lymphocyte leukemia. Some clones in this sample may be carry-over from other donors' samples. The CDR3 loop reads CASSQATGGQETQYF. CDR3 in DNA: TGTGCCAGCAGCCAAGCGACAGGGGGCCAAGAGACCCAGTACTTC.